A single sample is the source of the 23 T cell receptor beta chains below, sequenced in a study of blood T cell repertoires in COVID-19. Profiled with immunoSEQ multiplex PCR; TCRdb holds only in-frame clones, not every one. The sample carries 210,000 or so clones, 70% to 90% recorded once. The specimen sequenced was peripheral blood. Receptor source: a woman aged 45 to 65 with active or convalescent COVID-19.

V is TRBV27 and J is TRBJ2-1; a possible D gene is TRBD2 (5 bases). The CDR3 is 16 residues long. Trimming stripped 4 bases from V and 9 bases from J, with 22 bases between. The germline V gene encodes CDR1 MNHEY and CDR2 SMNVEV (reference sequence). This chain's CDR3 is CASSSPRNGLGLEQFF. In DNA, the CDR3 is TGTGCCAGCAGTTCCCCCAGGAACGGACTCGGACTTGAGCAGTTCTTC.

The chain has TRBV27 and TRBJ1-2; D possibly corresponds to TRBD1 (6 bases). The CDR3 extends over 12 amino acids. CDR1 and CDR2 (germline): MNHEY, SMNVEV (reference sequence). V dropped 2 bases and J dropped 7 bases, with 8 bases sitting between them. The CDR3 is CASSLRGFGYTF. CDR3 nucleotide sequence: TGTGCCAGCAGTTTAAGGGGGTTTGGCTACACCTTC.

V and J are TRBV6-5 and TRBJ1-1; D is undetermined. Germline CDR1 is MNHEY and CDR2 is SVGAGI. The CDR3 totals 13 residues. Trimming took off 6 bases at V and 4 bases at J, with 12 bases between the two ends. In nucleotides, the CDR3 is TGTGCCAGCAGGAGGACCGGGAGCACTGAAGCTTTCTTT. Its translation: CASRRTGSTEAFF.

The genes are TRBV19 and TRBJ1-2; 9 nucleotides align to TRBD1. Germline values: CDR1 LNHDA, CDR2 SQIVND (reference sequence). Trimming cost V 5 bases and J 7 bases; bases outside gene matches: 14. CDR3 length: 16 residues. CDR3 region: CASSGTGIRLTGGYTF. Here the CDR3 DNA reads TGTGCCAGTAGTGGGACAGGGATTCGTTTGACGGGTGGCTACACCTTC.

The CDR3 DNA is TGTGCCAGCAGCTCCACAGGGTACAATGAGCAGTTCTTC. Translation: CASSSTGYNEQFF. The V call is TRBV7-3, the J call TRBJ2-1; perhaps TRBD1 as D (6 bases). CDR1 SGHTA and CDR2 FQGTGA come from the germline V gene. V was shortened by 4 bases and J by 4 bases, with 8 bases between the two germline ends. The CDR3 extends over 13 amino acids. Together with reference TRBV7-3 and TRBJ2-1, the CDR3 gives the full variable domain: GAGVSQTPSNKVTEKGKYVELRCDPISGHTALYWYRQSLGQGPEFLIYFQGTGAADDSGLPNDRFFAVRPEGSVSTLKIQRTERGDSAVYLCASSSTGYNEQFFGPGTRLTVL.

The chain couples TRBV12-3 or TRBV12-4 to TRBJ2-3, with D hard to call. The CDR3 spans 12 residues. The V end was cut by 2 bases, the J end by 8 bases, with 8 bases between. The chain's CDR3 is CASSLQASTQYF. DNA of the CDR3: TGTGCCAGCAGTTTACAGGCTTCTACGCAGTATTTT.

This clone was recorded only once. The chain carries TRBV24-1 and TRBJ2-2, with D maybe TRBD1 (6 bases). The length of the CDR3 is 14 residues. In germline, CDR1 is KGHDR, CDR2 SFDVKD. V was pared by 9 bases and J by 0 bases, with 10 bases between. CDR3 sequence: CATGRTANTGELFF. CDR3 coding DNA: TGTGCCACCGGAAGGACAGCGAACACCGGGGAGCTGTTTTTT.

This chain joins TRBV28 and TRBJ2-5; 9 bases agree with TRBD1. The CDR3 sequence is 13 residues long. V shed 11 bases, J shed 5 bases, and the junction held 9 bases outside the gene matches. Germline CDR1 MDHEN, CDR2 SYDVKM. CDR3 nucleotides: TGTGCCGGGGGACAGGGTGGACTCGAGACCCAGTACTTC. Residues: CAGGQGGLETQYF.

The V gene is TRBV19, the J gene TRBJ1-4; 9 bases agree with TRBD1. CDR3 length equals 15 residues. Trimming removed 4 bases from V and 11 bases from J; junction bases left unmatched: 11. CDR1 is LNHDA, CDR2 SQIVND, per germline (reference sequence). The CDR3 DNA is TGTGCCAGTAGTAGCCCGGGACAGGGACTGTGGAAACTGTTTTTT. Its translation: CASSSPGQGLWKLFF.

This clone was seen only once. V usage is TRBV19 and J usage is TRBJ2-4; TRBD1 might be the D (6 bases). V was pared by 5 bases and J by 2 bases, with 16 bases between. CDR1 is LNHDA, CDR2 SQIVND, per germline (reference sequence). There are 16 residues in the CDR3. Here the CDR3 DNA reads TGTGCCAGTAGTTTAGTTGGTTGGGACACCAAAAACATTCAGTACTTC. Its translation: CASSLVGWDTKNIQYF.

This clone was seen only a few times. This chain links TRBV6-4 with TRBJ1-5; no reliable D call. Germline CDR1 is MRHNA and CDR2 is SNTAGT. The CDR3 is 13 amino acids. V was pared by 4 bases and J by 3 bases, with 7 bases between. This chain's CDR3 is CASSGAVNQPQHF. The CDR3 DNA reads TGTGCCAGCAGTGGGGCAGTCAATCAGCCCCAGCATTTT.

J is TRBJ1-1 and V is TRBV5-1; the D gene is possibly TRBD1 (5 bases). Germline V lookup: CDR1 SGHRS, CDR2 YFSETQ. CDR3 size: 16 residues. Trimming stripped 4 bases from V and 1 base from J, with 17 bases between. The CDR3 nucleotides read TGCGCCAGCAGCCCCTCCGGGCAGGGATCGAACACTGAAGCTTTCTTT. Protein product: CASSPSGQGSNTEAFF.

V usage is TRBV30 and J usage is TRBJ1-5, with unresolved D. The CDR3 totals 15 residues. Trimming cost V 0 bases and J 0 bases, with 9 bases left between them. Germline V CDR1 and CDR2: GTSNPN, SVGIG (reference sequence). This chain's CDR3 is CAWSVRGISNQPQHF. CDR3 in DNA: TGTGCCTGGAGTGTCCGCGGAATTAGCAATCAGCCCCAGCATTTT.

This chain joins TRBV7-9 and TRBJ1-2; tentative D call: TRBD1 (6 bases). V was trimmed by 1 base and J by 4 bases, leaving 10 bases between them. Germline-derived CDR1 and CDR2 are SEHNR and FQNEAQ (reference sequence). This CDR3 comprises 14 residues. The CDR3 region is CASSLDRDTYGYTF. The CDR3 bases are TGTGCCAGCAGCTTAGACAGGGACACCTATGGCTACACCTTC.

The chain is built from TRBV7-8 and TRBJ2-1, with D perhaps matching TRBD2 (6 bases). Germline V gives CDR1 SGHVS, CDR2 FQNEAQ. The CDR3 is 14 residues long. With 7 bases removed from V and 10 bases from J, the gap between germline ends came to 20 bases. CDR3 loop: CASKYSGTRREQFF. As DNA, the CDR3 is TGTGCCAGCAAATATAGCGGAACAAGGAGGGAGCAGTTCTTC.

The chain carries TRBV19 and TRBJ2-1; perhaps TRBD2 as D (6 bases). The germline CDR1 and CDR2 sequences are LNHDA and SQIVND (reference sequence). The germline V and J ends were trimmed by 11 bases and 9 bases, with 26 bases remaining between them. The CDR3 extends over 15 amino acids. The CDR3 DNA is TGTGCCTGCCAACCCGGGACTGCTTTTCGCACTGAGCAGTTCTTC. It yields the protein CACQPGTAFRTEQFF.

This clone appeared a single time. The gene calls are TRBV28 and TRBJ2-3, with 7 bases fitting TRBD1. Germline loops: CDR1 MDHEN, CDR2 SYDVKM. With 6 bases clipped from V and 3 bases from J, the junction kept 3 bases outside the gene matches. This CDR3 has 13 amino acids. Written as DNA, the CDR3 is TGTGCCAGCAGGAACAGGGGAACAGATACGCAGTATTTT. Translated: CASRNRGTDTQYF.

This chain links TRBV3-1 (or the pseudogene TRBV3-2) with TRBJ1-5; TRBD1 aligns across 8 bases. This CDR3 spans 16 amino acids. Germline V lookup: CDR1 LGHDT, CDR2 YNNKEL (reference sequence). The ends lost 4 bases at V and 0 bases at J; junction bases unmatched: 5. The CDR3 is CASSPTGTGSNQPQHF. The CDR3 coding sequence is TGTGCCAGCAGCCCCACCGGGACAGGTAGCAATCAGCCCCAGCATTTT.

The CDR3 protein is CAWSRGFTGELFF. The DNA of the CDR3 is TGTGCCTGGAGTAGGGGCTTCACAGGGGAACTGTTTTTT. The chain couples TRBV30 to TRBJ1-4; TRBD1 agrees at 7 bases. CDR1 is GTSNPN, CDR2 SVGIG, per germline (reference sequence). Germline trimming cut 2 bases from V and 12 bases from J; bases unmatched to any gene: 9. The CDR3 extends over 13 amino acids.

The V gene is TRBV19, the J gene TRBJ1-5; D may be TRBD1 (5 bases). V dropped 6 bases and J dropped 0 bases, with 12 bases sitting between them. The germline V gene encodes CDR1 LNHDA and CDR2 SQIVND (reference sequence). This CDR3 contains 15 residues. This chain's CDR3 is CASRRGLTSNQPQHF. The CDR3 DNA follows: TGTGCCAGTAGAAGGGGCTTGACTAGCAATCAGCCCCAGCATTTT.

The chain recombines TRBV27 with TRBJ2-5; 10 bases match TRBD2. J lost 3 bases, V lost 5 bases, and 3 bases had no gene match. The length of the CDR3 is 14 residues. The V gene's germline CDR1 is MNHEY and CDR2 SMNVEV (reference sequence). Written as DNA, the CDR3 is TGTGCCAGCAGTGCGCTAGCGGGAGAAGAGACCCAGTACTTC. Residues: CASSALAGEETQYF.

This clone was picked up a small number of times. The chain combines TRBV10-3 with TRBJ2-5; 10 bases fit TRBD2. Germline assignment: CDR1 ENHRY and CDR2 SYGVKD. After removal of 10 bases from V and 4 bases from J, the junction contained 12 bases not matched to a gene. The CDR3 runs to 15 residues. CDR3 protein: CATHLSGRAGETQYF. In DNA, the CDR3 is TGTGCCACCCACCTAAGCGGGAGGGCCGGAGAGACCCAGTACTTC.

This chain joins TRBV19 and TRBJ2-1, with TRBD2 as a possible D gene (7 bases). Germline lookup yields CDR1 LNHDA and CDR2 SQIVND (reference sequence). This CDR3 has 17 amino acids. The V end was cut by 4 bases, the J end by 3 bases, with 19 bases between. The CDR3 loop reads CASSKRDTRIFYNEQFF. In DNA, the CDR3 is TGTGCCAGTAGTAAGCGGGACACTAGAATATTCTACAATGAGCAGTTCTTC.